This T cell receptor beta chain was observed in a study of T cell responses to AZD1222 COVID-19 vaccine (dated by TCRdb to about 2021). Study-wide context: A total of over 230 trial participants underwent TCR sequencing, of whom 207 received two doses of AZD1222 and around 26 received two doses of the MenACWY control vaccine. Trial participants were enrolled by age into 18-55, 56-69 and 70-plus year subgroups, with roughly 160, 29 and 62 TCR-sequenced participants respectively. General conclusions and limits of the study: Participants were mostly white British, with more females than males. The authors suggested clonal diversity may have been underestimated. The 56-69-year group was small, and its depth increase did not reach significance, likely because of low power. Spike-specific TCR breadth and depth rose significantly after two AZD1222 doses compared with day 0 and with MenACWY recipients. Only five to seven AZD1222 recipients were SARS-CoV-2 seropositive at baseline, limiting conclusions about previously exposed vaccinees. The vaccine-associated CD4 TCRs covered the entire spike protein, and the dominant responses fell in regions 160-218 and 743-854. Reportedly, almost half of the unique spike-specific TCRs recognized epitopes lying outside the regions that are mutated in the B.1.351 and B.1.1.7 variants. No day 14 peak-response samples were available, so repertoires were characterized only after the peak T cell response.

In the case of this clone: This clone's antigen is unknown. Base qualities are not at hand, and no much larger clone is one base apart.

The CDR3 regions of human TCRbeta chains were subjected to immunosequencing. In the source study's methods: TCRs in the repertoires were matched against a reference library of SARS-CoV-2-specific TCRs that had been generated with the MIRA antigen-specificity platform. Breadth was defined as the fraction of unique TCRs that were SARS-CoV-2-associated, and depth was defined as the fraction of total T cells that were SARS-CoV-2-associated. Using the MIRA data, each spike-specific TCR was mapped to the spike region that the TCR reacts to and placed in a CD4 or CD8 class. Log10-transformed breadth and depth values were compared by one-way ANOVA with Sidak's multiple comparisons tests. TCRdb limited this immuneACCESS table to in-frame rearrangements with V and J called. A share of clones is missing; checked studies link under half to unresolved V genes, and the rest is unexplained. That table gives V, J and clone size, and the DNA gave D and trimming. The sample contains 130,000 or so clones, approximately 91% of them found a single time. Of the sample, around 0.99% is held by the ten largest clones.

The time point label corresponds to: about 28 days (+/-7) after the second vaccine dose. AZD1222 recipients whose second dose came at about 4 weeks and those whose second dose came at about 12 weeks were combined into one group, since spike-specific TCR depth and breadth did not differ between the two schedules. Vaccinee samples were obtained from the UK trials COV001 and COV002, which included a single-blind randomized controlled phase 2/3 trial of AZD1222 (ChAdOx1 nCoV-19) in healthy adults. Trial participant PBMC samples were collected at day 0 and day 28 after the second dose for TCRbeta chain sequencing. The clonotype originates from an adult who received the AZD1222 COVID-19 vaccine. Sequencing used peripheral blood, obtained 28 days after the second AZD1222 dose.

The CDR3 here reads CASSPWGDSYEQYF. The bases are TGTGCCAGTAGTCCCTGGGGGGATTCCTACGAGCAGTACTTC. The chain employs TRBV19 and TRBJ2-7; a tentative D call is TRBD2 (6 bases match). V loses 5 bases, J loses 1 base, and the germline ends lie 12 bases apart. There are 14 amino acids in the CDR3, from cysteine to phenylalanine inclusive. The CDR3 DNA has 42 bases and is translated from base 1. CDR1 and CDR2 are read off the germline V gene (reference sequence) as LNHDA and SQIVND.